What follows describes a single TCR beta chain. Its antigen is currently not known. Base qualities are not at hand, and no much larger clone is one base apart. This sample is part of a study of blood T cell repertoires in COVID-19 (dated by TCRdb to the early 2020s). Describing the broader study: The collaborator samples originated in the United States, Italy and Spain and spanned the acute and convalescent phases of COVID-19. The material from the prospective study consisted of cDNA or gDNA derived from T cells, B-cell-depleted T cells, or PBMCs. The dataset comprised deeply sampled blood TCRbeta repertoires from subjects exposed to, actively infected with, or recovered from COVID-19. The repertoires were released in a freely available public database meant as a resource for research on the immune response to SARS-CoV-2. The samples were drawn from the first 160 participants of the ongoing ImmuneRACE study and from some 1,300 subjects provided by 6 global collaborators. A de-identified subject ID, COVID-19 status, age in years and sex were almost always included in the sample metadata. Where available, HLA class I and class II types were taken from metadata supplied by the sample provider and were not determined by assay-based typing. On the study overall, not on this receptor specifically: How much clinical and demographic metadata was included differed by source and by participant, and the metadata was provided uncurated.

For CDR1 and CDR2, the germline V gene (reference sequence) lists LGHDT and YNNKEL. The CDR3 sequence holds 18 residues, the cysteine and phenylalanine included. Of the read, only the CDR3 DNA is kept; its 54 bases are in frame from base 1. V has 1 base trimmed and J has 4 bases trimmed; junction bases matching no gene number 13. TCRbeta CDR3 regions were amplified from genomic DNA using the immunoSEQ Assay, a bias-controlled multiplex PCR. As for the authors' bioinformatics: The number of nucleated cells in each sample was estimated from the amplification of reference gene primers within the assay. To quantify the absolute abundance of each unique TCRbeta CDR3 rearrangement, sequence reads were collapsed and filtered. For each sample, productive Simpson clonality was calculated by taking the square root of Simpson's diversity index across productive rearrangements. What TCRdb holds here is the immuneACCESS table cut down to in-frame rearrangements. Part of the clones is not present; checked against another copy, under half of the missing clones reflect an unresolved V gene, and the others are unexplained. V, J and clone size are taken as reported in that table, and D and trimming were inferred from the DNA itself. The sample contains nearly 110,000 clones, roughly 80% of them found a single time. Jointly, the top ten make up around 15% of the sample.

Whole blood was collected in K2EDTA tubes by collaborating institutions according to the institutions' own protocols. For TCRbeta analysis, collaborator samples were shipped as frozen whole blood, as isolated PBMCs, or as DNA extracted from either sample type. This receptor was taken from a woman aged 55-69 years with acute or convalescent COVID-19. Sequencing input: peripheral blood. The sequence joins TRBV3-1 (or the pseudogene TRBV3-2) to TRBJ1-2; 9 bases in the junction line up with TRBD1. The CDR3 reads as follows: CASSQGGSGTGPTYGYTF. The bases read TGTGCCAGCAGCCAAGGCGGTAGTGGGACAGGGCCTACCTATGGCTACACCTTC.